The 18 T cell receptor beta chains below come from one sample, sequenced in a study of technical replicates of blood from a handful of donors (dated by TCRdb to about 2017). Library preparation was by the immunoSEQ multiplex PCR assay. In TCRdb, the immuneACCESS table is reduced to in-frame sequences with V and J assigned. These tables do not hold every clone; where another copy was compared, an unresolved V gene accounts for under half, and the others remain unexplained. The sample profile shows about 12,000 clones; about 95% of them were found once. Jointly, the top ten make up approximately 6% of the sample. Sequenced material: PBMCs. All receptors derive from a human donor in good health.

This clone came up once. The chain combines TRBV5-1 with TRBJ2-2; possibly TRBD2 for D (5 bases). This CDR3 has 13 residues. Germline V lookup: CDR1 SGHRS, CDR2 YFSETQ. V lost 5 bases and J lost 3, with 8 bases in between. CDR3 amino acids: CASRGSDTGELFF. The CDR3 bases are TGCGCCAGCAGGGGGAGCGACACCGGGGAGCTGTTTTTT.

Here the CDR3 reads CSVVSSGKVNEQFF. The CDR3 region has the DNA TGCAGCGTTGTGTCCAGCGGGAAGGTCAATGAGCAGTTCTTC. The chain carries TRBV29-1 and TRBJ2-1; 7 bases agree with TRBD2. V lost 4 bases and J lost 6; bases outside the gene matches: 9. There are 14 residues in the CDR3. CDR1 is SQVTM, CDR2 ANQGSEA, per germline.

This sequence joins TRBV6-4 and TRBJ2-1; 9 bases are shared with TRBD2. Germline CDR1 and CDR2: MRHNA and SNTAGT. The CDR3 loop spans 16 amino acids. J lost 2 bases, V lost 4 bases, and 6 bases had no gene match. The CDR3 nucleotides read TGTGCCAGCAGTGTTTTAGCGGGAGATCCCTACAATGAGCAGTTCTTC. It is translated as CASSVLAGDPYNEQFF.

The chain employs TRBV11-3 and TRBJ2-3; 10 bases map to TRBD2. Germline V CDR1 and CDR2: SGHNT, YENEEA. After removal of 4 bases from V and 1 base from J, the junction contained 5 bases not matched to a gene. The CDR3 sequence is 16 residues long. CDR3 sequence reads: CASSSYGTSGTDTQYF. CDR3 coding DNA: TGTGCCAGCAGCTCTTACGGGACTAGCGGCACAGATACGCAGTATTTT.

This chain joins TRBV19 and TRBJ2-7; 8 bases fit TRBD2. The CDR3 is 13 amino acids. V lost 4 bases and J lost 6; bases outside the gene matches: 5. In germline, CDR1 is LNHDA, CDR2 SQIVND (reference sequence). Here the CDR3 DNA reads TGTGCCAGTAGTACCAGCGGGAGTTTCGAGCAGTACTTC. It yields the protein CASSTSGSFEQYF.

The chain uses TRBV25-1 and TRBJ2-5; no clear D. This CDR3 spans 14 amino acids. CDR1 and CDR2 (germline): MGHDK, SYGVNS. V lost 6 bases and J lost 0, with 11 bases in between. CDR3 residues: CASRDTVYQETQYF. The CDR3 coding sequence is TGTGCCAGCAGAGACACCGTCTACCAAGAGACCCAGTACTTC.

This clone occurred once. This chain uses TRBV21-1 with TRBJ1-1; the table's D gene call, TRBD1, was not cross checked with the DNA. TRBV21-1 is a pseudogene. CDR3 length: 16 residues. CDR3 protein: CASSKVKQSMNTEAFF. The CDR3 region has the DNA TGTGCCAGCAGCAAGGTAAAACAGAGCATGAACACTGAAGCTTTCTTT.

The rearrangement joins TRBV5-1 to TRBJ2-7; D possibly corresponds to TRBD2 (5 bases). Germline CDR1 is SGHRS and CDR2 is YFSETQ. The CDR3 spans 14 residues. The V end was cut by 4 bases, the J end by 2 bases, with 13 bases between. For the CDR3, the DNA is TGCGCCAGCAGCCTCGGGGTCCCAACCTACGAGCAGTACTTC. Translating gives CASSLGVPTYEQYF. Drawing the rest from reference TRBV5-1 and TRBJ2-7, the complete variable domain is KAGVTQTPRYLIKTRGQQVTLSCSPISGHRSVSWYQQTPGQGLQFLFEYFSETQRNKGNFPGRFSGRQFSNSRSEMNVSTLELGDSALYLCASSLGVPTYEQYFGPGTRLTVT.

This rearrangement joins TRBV18 to TRBJ1-5; a weak D match, TRBD1 (5 bases). Germline V gene data show CDR1 as KGHSH and CDR2 as LQKENI. CDR3 length: 16 amino acids. V lost 2 bases to trimming and J lost 5 bases, with 16 bases between them. CDR3 coding DNA: TGTGCCAGCTCACCAGCCAGGGTCTCCAGAGATCAGCCCCAGCATTTT. This codes for CASSPARVSRDQPQHF. Complete variable domain (other parts from reference TRBV18 and TRBJ1-5): NAGVMQNPRHLVRRRGQEARLRCSPMKGHSHVYWYRQLPEEGLKFMVYLQKENIIDESGMPKERFSAEFPKEGPSILRIQQVVRGDSAAYFCASSPARVSRDQPQHFGDGTRLSIL.

The chain joins TRBV6-5 to TRBJ1-2; D may be TRBD1 (5 bases). Germline V gene sequence: CDR1 MNHEY, CDR2 SVGAGI. This CDR3 comprises 16 residues. Trimming left V 2 bases short and J 1 base short, with 14 bases between. The CDR3 DNA is TGTGCCAGCAGTTACGTTCCAGGGAGGGGTAACTATGGCTACACCTTC. This encodes CASSYVPGRGNYGYTF.

In its sample, this clone was seen once. The V call is TRBV21-1, the J call TRBJ2-3; the table gives TRBD2 as D, unverified against the DNA. TRBV21-1 is listed as a pseudogene. This CDR3 comprises 16 residues. CDR3 bases: TGTGCCAGCAGATATCCCAGCGGGAGATGGGCAGATACGCAGTATTTT. Its translation: CASRYPSGRWADTQYF.

This chain links TRBV28 with TRBJ2-7; 9 positions match TRBD1. J lost 7 bases, V lost 6 bases, and 10 bases had no gene match. The CDR3 has 14 amino acids. Germline CDR1 reads MDHEN; CDR2 reads SYDVKM. The DNA for the CDR3 is TGTGCCAGCAGACCTCCGGGACAGGGCCTAGAGCAGTACTTC. Translation: CASRPPGQGLEQYF.

This chain joins TRBV7-6 and TRBJ2-7, with TRBD2 matching over 7 bases. The CDR3 consists of 15 residues. Per the germline V gene, CDR1 is SGHVS and CDR2 is FNYEAQ. With 6 bases clipped from V and 2 bases from J, the junction kept 10 bases outside the gene matches. CDR3 sequence: CASRGEGTLAYEQYF. The CDR3, as DNA: TGTGCCAGCAGGGGGGAGGGGACCCTAGCCTACGAGCAGTACTTC.

The chain joins TRBV28 to TRBJ2-5; 8 nucleotides agree with TRBD2. This CDR3 comprises 14 residues. In germline, CDR1 is MDHEN, CDR2 SYDVKM. The V segment lost 2 bases and the J segment 5 bases; nucleotides outside the gene matches: 4. CDR3: CASSLAGGGETQYF. CDR3 nucleotides: TGTGCCAGCAGTTTAGCGGGAGGCGGGGAGACCCAGTACTTC.

The chain uses TRBV16 and TRBJ1-4; possible D gene TRBD1, 5 bases. Deletions cut 4 bases from V and 5 bases from J, with 11 bases between. Germline V gene data show CDR1 as KGHSY and CDR2 as FQNENV. The CDR3 totals 14 residues. The CDR3 is CASSPRQSNEKLFF. The CDR3, as DNA: TGTGCCAGCAGCCCGCGACAGTCGAATGAAAAACTGTTTTTT.

The J gene is TRBJ2-3, the V gene TRBV27; 7 nucleotides match TRBD2. Germline V gives CDR1 MNHEY, CDR2 SMNVEV (reference sequence). CDR3 length: 16 amino acids. Unmatched junction bases numbered 8, after V lost 3 bases and J lost 2 bases. CDR3 DNA: TGTGCCAGCAGTTTCTTTGCGGGACTACCCACAGATACGCAGTATTTT. It encodes CASSFFAGLPTDTQYF.

V usage is TRBV5-6 and J usage is TRBJ2-7; 9 positions agree with TRBD1. CDR1 is SGHDT and CDR2 is YYEEEE in the germline V gene. The CDR3 totals 15 residues. Trimming at V came to 0 bases and at J to 2 bases, leaving 3 bases not matched to a gene. The CDR3 DNA reads TGTGCCAGCAGCTTGGGGGACAGGGTCGCCTACGAGCAGTACTTC. This encodes CASSLGDRVAYEQYF.

The chain employs TRBV5-6 and TRBJ2-5; the D gene is possibly TRBD2 (5 bases). The CDR3 consists of 15 residues. Germline V gene lookup returns CDR1 SGHDT and CDR2 YYEEEE. V was shortened by 2 bases and J by 3 bases, with 14 bases between the two germline ends. CDR3 DNA sequence: TGTGCCAGCAGCTTTATGAAGCTAGCAGAAGAGACCCAGTACTTC. Encoded protein: CASSFMKLAEETQYF.